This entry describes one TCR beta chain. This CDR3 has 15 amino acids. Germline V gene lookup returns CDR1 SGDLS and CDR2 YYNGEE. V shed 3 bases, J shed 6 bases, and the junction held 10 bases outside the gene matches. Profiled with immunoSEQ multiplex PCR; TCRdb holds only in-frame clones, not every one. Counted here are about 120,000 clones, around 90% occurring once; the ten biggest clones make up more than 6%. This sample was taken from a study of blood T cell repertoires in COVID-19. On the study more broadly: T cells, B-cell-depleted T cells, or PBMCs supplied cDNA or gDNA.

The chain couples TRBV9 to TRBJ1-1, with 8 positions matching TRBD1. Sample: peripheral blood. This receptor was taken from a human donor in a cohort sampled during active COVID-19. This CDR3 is CASSATVPGQAEAFF. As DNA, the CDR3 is TGTGCCAGCAGCGCTACAGTCCCGGGACAGGCTGAAGCTTTCTTT. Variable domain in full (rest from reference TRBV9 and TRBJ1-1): DSGVTQTPKHLITATGQRVTLRCSPRSGDLSVYWYQQSLDQGLQFLIQYYNGEERAKGNILERFSAQQFPDLHSELNLSSLELGDSALYFCASSATVPGQAEAFFGQGTRLTVV.